A single sample is the source of the 5 T cell receptor beta chains below, sequenced in a study of control samples from healthy donors and cancer patients. Assay used: immunoSEQ multiplex PCR; TCRdb lists only in-frame clones, some missing. This repertoire shows about 140,000 clones, around 90% found once; its top ten account for less than 5.5%. The sequencing input was blood. These receptors all stem from a man aged 30 to 39 in good health.

The chain combines TRBV6-5 with TRBJ1-3; a possible D gene is TRBD1 (5 bases). Germline V gene sequence: CDR1 MNHEY, CDR2 SVGAGI. The CDR3 spans 15 residues. Deletions cut 6 bases from V and 2 bases from J, with 14 bases between. Here the CDR3 DNA reads TGTGCCAGCAGAAAGGAGTCCAGGGCTGGAAACACCATATATTTT. Translating gives CASRKESRAGNTIYF.

The J gene is TRBJ1-3, the V gene TRBV19; the D gene is possibly TRBD1 (6 bases). V was cut by 6 bases and J by 2 bases, with 11 bases left in between. CDR3 length equals 14 residues. Germline V lookup: CDR1 LNHDA, CDR2 SQIVND (reference sequence). The CDR3 coding sequence is TGTGCCAGTAGAGGGGGTAATCCTGGAAACACCATATATTTT. Encoded protein: CASRGGNPGNTIYF.

V usage is TRBV6-4 and J usage is TRBJ1-2; D might be TRBD1 (6 bases). From germline, CDR1 is MRHNA and CDR2 SNTAGT. The CDR3 is 17 amino acids. V lost 4 bases and J lost 4, with 22 bases in between. For the CDR3, the DNA is TGTGCCAGCAGTGTACCCCCCCCAGGGGAGGGGACCTATGGCTACACCTTC. Translated, it gives CASSVPPPGEGTYGYTF.

The J gene is TRBJ1-1, the V gene TRBV11-3; tentative D call: TRBD1 (5 bases). This CDR3 comprises 19 residues. CDR1 SGHNT and CDR2 YENEEA come from the germline V gene. V gave up 0 bases and J gave up 10 bases, with 30 bases separating them. The CDR3 DNA reads as TGTGCCAGCAGCTTAGATCTACTTTGGTTAGGGGCCCGGGTACGTGGAGCTTTCTTT. As protein: CASSLDLLWLGARVRGAFF.

The chain has TRBV27 and TRBJ1-5; 7 positions agree with TRBD1. CDR3 size: 14 residues. V gave up 5 bases and J gave up 4 bases; unmatched junction bases: 5. CDR1 is MNHEY, CDR2 SMNVEV, per germline (reference sequence). CDR3 DNA sequence: TGTGCCAGCAGTCGTCAGGGGGGGAATCAGCCCCAGCATTTT. Its protein product is CASSRQGGNQPQHF.